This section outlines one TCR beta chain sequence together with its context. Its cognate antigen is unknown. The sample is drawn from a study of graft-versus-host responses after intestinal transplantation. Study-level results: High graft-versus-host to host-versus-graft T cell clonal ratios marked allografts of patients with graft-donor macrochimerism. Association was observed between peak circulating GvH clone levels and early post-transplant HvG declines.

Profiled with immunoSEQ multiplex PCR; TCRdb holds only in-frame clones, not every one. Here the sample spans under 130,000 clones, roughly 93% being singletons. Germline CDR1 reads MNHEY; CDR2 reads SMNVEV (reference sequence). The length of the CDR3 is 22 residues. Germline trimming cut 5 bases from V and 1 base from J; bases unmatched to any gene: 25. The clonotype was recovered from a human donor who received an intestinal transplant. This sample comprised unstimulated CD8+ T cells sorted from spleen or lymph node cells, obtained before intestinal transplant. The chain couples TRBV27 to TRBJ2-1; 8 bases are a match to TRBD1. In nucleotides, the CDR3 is TGTGCCAGCAGTGAGCCCTCGGTGGCAGGGGGCATCGCTGAAAGGTCCTACAATGAGCAGTTCTTC. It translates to CASSEPSVAGGIAERSYNEQFF.